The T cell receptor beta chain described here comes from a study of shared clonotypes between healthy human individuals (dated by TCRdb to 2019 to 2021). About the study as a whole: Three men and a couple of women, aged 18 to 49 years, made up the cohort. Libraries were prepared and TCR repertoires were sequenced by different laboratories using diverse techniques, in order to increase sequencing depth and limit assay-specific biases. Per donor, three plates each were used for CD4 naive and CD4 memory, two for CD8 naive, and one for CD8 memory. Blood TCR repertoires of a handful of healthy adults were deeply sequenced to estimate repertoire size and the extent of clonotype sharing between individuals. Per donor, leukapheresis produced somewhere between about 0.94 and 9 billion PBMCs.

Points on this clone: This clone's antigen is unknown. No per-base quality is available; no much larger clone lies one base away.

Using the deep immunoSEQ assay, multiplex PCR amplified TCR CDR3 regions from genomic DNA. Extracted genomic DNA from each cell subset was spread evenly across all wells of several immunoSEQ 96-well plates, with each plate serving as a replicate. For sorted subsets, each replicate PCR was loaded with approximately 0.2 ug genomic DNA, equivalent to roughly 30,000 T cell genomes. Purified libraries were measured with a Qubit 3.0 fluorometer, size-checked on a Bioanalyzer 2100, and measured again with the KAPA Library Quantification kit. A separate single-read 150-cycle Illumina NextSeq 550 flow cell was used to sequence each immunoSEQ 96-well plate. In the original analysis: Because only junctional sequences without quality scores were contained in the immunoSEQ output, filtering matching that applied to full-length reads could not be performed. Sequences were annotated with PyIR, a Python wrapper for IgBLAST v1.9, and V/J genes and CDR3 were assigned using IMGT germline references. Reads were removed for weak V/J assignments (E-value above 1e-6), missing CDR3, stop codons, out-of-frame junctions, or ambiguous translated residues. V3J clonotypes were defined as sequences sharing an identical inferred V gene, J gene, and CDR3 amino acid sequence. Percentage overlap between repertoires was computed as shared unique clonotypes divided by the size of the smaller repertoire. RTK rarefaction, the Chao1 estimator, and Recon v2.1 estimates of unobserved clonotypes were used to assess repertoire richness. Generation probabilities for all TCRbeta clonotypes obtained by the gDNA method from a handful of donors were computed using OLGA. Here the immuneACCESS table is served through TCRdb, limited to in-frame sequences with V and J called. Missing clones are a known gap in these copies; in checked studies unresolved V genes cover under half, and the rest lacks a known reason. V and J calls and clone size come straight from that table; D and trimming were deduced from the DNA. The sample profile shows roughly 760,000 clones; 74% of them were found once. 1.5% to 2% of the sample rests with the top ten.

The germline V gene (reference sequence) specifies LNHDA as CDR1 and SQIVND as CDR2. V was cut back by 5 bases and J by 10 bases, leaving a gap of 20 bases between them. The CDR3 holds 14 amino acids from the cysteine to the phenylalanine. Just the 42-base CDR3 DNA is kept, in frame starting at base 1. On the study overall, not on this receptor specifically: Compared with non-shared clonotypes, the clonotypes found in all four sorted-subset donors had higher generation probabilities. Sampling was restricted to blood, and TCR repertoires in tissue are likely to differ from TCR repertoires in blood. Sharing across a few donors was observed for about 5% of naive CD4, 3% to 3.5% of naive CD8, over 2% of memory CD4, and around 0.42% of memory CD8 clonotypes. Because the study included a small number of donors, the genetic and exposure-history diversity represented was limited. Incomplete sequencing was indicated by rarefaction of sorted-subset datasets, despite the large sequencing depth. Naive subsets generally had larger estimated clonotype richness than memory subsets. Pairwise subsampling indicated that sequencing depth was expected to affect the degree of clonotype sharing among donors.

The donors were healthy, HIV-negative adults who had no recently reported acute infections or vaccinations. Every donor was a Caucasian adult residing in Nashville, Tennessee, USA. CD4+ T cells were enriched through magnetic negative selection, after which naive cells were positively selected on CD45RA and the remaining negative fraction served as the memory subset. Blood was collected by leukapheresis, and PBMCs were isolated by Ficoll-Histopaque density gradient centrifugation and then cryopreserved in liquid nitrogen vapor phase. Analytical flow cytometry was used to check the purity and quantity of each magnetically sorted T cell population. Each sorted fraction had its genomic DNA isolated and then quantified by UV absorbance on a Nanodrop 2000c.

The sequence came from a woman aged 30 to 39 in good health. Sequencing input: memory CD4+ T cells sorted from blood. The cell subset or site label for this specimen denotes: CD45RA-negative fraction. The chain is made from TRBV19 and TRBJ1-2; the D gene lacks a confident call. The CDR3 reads CASSPVEGRVLYTF. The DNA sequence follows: TGTGCCAGTAGTCCCGTAGAGGGAAGAGTCCTCTACACCTTC. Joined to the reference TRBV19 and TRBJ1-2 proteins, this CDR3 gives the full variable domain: DGGITQSPKYLFRKEGQNVTLSCEQNLNHDAMYWYRQDPGQGLRLIYYSQIVNDFQKGDIAEGYSVSREKKESFPLTVTSAQKNPTAFYLCASSPVEGRVLYTFGSGTRLTVV.